Listed below are T cell receptor beta chains from one sample, sequenced in a study of T-cell reconstitution after alpha-beta-depleted transplantation in children. TCRdb recomputed calls from the PCR reads with MiXCR, one row per CDR3 protein. The sample comprises 250,000 to 350,000 distinct CDR3 sequences, around 25% of which are singletons, and 11% rests with the top ten. Sequencing used PBMCs, mostly from graft donor cells, obtained 180 days after TCRalphabeta/CD19-depleted stem cell transplant. The receptors were sampled from a male patient younger than 18 who had a stem cell transplant for acute lymphoblastic leukemia, so the T cells may come from the graft donor. CDR3s include the opening cysteine and the closing phenylalanine or tryptophan. Each record gives: J gene, D gene, clone size, V gene, CDR3 DNA, CDR3 protein. The D gene is left open where the match is weak. Clone sizes are given selectively: once, few, many, or a class where the clone is expanded.

TRBJ2-7 | TRBD2 | many | TRBV5-1 | TGCGCCAGCAGCTTGGGACTAGCGGTCTACGAGCAGTACTTC | CASSLGLAVYEQYF
TRBJ2-7 | NA | few | TRBV20-1 | TGCAGTGCTATACCGGGACCGAGCTACGAGCAGTACTTC | CSAIPGPSYEQYF
TRBJ2-7 | NA | NA | TRBV7-8 | TGTGCCAGCAGCCCGCGGTTGAGCACCCACTTTACCTACGAGCAGTACTTC | CASSPRLSTHFTYEQYF
TRBJ2-7 | TRBD1 | few | TRBV28 | TGTGCCAGCAGACGGGGACAGGGGAGAGGAGTCCGCGAGCAGTACTTC | CASRRGQGRGVREQYF
TRBJ2-2 | NA | few | TRBV5-1 | TGCGCCAGCAGCTCGAGTTCTGGGGAGCTGTTTTTT | CASSSSSGELFF
TRBJ2-3 | NA | few | TRBV6-1 | TGTGCCAGCAGTGAACCCTCCAGGGGAGATACGCAGTATTTT | CASSEPSRGDTQYF
TRBJ2-5 | NA | NA | TRBV9 | TGTGCCAGCAGCGTGGGGGGAGGGGGGAACGGGGAGACCCAGTACTTC | CASSVGGGGNGETQYF
TRBJ2-7 | TRBD2 | NA | TRBV27 | TGTGCCAGCAGTTTATCTCTAGCGGGAGGAGCCTACGAGCAGTACTTC | CASSLSLAGGAYEQYF
TRBJ1-1 | NA | NA | TRBV7-9 | TGTGCCAGCAGCTATGACAGGACTCACACTGAAGCTTTCTTT | CASSYDRTHTEAFF
TRBJ2-7 | NA | few | TRBV7-9 | TGTGCCAGCAGCTTAGGACGGTCCCCCTTTAACGAGCAGTACTTC | CASSLGRSPFNEQYF